This record looks at one T cell receptor (beta chain) sequence and its context. A read error may account for a junction end that differs from germline. The sample is drawn from a study of blood T cell repertoires in COVID-19. In the original processing: Estimation of nucleated cell counts relied on the amplification of reference gene primers. The repertoire was sequenced with immunoSEQ multiplex PCR; TCRdb's copy has only in-frame clones and lacks some. Clone size and V and J calls were adopted from that table, with D and trimming inferred from the DNA. The sample has approximately 250,000 clones; 75% to 90% are singletons. Recruits, aged 18 to 89 years, lived in 25 or so US areas. Exposed enrollees encountered a COVID-19 case at some point within 2 weeks before study entry. The CDR3 spans 14 residues. Germline V CDR1 and CDR2: SGHDT, YYEEEE.

The chain couples TRBV5-6 to TRBJ1-1; TRBD1 aligns across 10 bases. Sequenced input: PBMCs or T cells enriched from blood (not recorded which). The sequence was collected from a woman between 40 and 55 years old who had been exposed to COVID-19. CDR3 loop: CASRLGTGVTEAFF. CDR3 coding DNA: TGTGCCAGCAGGTTGGGGACAGGGGTCACTGAAGCTTTCTTT.